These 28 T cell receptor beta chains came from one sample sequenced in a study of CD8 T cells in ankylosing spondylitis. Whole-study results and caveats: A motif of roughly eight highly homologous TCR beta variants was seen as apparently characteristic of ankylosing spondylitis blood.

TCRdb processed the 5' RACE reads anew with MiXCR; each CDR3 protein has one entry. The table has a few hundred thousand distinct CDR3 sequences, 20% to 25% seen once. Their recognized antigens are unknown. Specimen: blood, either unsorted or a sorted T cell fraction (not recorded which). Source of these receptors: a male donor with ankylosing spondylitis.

CDR3 in DNA: TGCAGTATCGGTCATCCGCCGGGCAATGAGCAGTTCTTC. It codes for CSIGHPPGNEQFF. The chain has TRBV20-1 and TRBJ2-1; D remains ambiguous. Germline loops: CDR1 DFQATT, CDR2 SNEGSKA (reference sequence). The length of the CDR3 is 13 residues. V lost 8 bases, J lost 6 bases, and 17 bases lay in between.

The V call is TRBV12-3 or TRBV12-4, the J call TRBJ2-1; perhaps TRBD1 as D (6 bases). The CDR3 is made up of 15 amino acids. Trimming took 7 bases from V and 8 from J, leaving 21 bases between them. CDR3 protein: CASTPTGLAFDEQFF. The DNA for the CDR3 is TGTGCCAGCACCCCGACAGGACTGGCATTCGATGAGCAGTTCTTC.

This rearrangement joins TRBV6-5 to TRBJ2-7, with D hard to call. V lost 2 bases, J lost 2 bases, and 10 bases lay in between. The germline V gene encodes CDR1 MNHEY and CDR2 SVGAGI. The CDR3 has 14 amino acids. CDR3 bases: TGTGCCAGCAGTTACGACCCCCAAGCCTACGAGCAGTACTTC. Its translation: CASSYDPQAYEQYF.

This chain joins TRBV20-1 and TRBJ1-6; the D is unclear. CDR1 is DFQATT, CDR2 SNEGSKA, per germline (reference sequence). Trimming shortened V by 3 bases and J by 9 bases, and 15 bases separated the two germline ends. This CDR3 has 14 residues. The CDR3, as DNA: TGCAGTGCTAGCCTCGGACCCCGGGGTTCACCCCTCCACTTT. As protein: CSASLGPRGSPLHF.

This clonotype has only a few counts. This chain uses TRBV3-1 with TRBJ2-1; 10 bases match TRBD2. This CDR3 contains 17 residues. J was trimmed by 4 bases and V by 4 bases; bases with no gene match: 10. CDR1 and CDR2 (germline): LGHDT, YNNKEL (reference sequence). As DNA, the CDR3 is TGTGCCAGCAGCCTAAGAGGGTGGACTAGCGGTTACAATGAGCAGTTCTTC. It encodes CASSLRGWTSGYNEQFF.

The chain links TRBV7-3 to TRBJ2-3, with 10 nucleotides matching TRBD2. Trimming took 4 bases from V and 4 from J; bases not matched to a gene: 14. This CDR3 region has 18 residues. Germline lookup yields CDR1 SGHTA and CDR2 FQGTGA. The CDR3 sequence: CASSSLGGTSENADTQYF. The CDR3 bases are TGTGCCAGCAGCTCACTGGGGGGGACTAGCGAGAACGCAGATACGCAGTATTTT. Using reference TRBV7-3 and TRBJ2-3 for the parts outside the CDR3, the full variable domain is GAGVSQTPSNKVTEKGKYVELRCDPISGHTALYWYRQSLGQGPEFLIYFQGTGAADDSGLPNDRFFAVRPEGSVSTLKIQRTERGDSAVYLCASSSLGGTSENADTQYFGPGTRLTVL.

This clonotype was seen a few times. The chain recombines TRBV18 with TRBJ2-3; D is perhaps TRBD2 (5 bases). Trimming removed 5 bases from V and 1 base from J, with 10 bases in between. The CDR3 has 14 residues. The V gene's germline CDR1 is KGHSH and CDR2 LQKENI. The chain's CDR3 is CASSWGEGTDTQYF. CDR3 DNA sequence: TGTGCCAGCTCATGGGGAGAGGGCACAGATACGCAGTATTTT.

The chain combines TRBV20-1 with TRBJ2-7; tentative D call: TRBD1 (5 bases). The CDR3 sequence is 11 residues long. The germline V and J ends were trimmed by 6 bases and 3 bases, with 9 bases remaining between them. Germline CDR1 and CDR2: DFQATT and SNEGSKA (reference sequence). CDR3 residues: CSASQGYEQYF. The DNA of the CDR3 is TGCAGTGCCTCCCAGGGCTACGAGCAGTACTTC.

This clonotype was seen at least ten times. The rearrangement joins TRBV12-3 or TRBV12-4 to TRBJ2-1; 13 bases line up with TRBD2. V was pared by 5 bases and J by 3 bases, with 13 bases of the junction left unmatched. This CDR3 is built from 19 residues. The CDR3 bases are TGTGCCAGCAGTCCGACGACTAGCGGGAGGTATCCCTACTACAATGAGCAGTTCTTC. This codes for CASSPTTSGRYPYYNEQFF.

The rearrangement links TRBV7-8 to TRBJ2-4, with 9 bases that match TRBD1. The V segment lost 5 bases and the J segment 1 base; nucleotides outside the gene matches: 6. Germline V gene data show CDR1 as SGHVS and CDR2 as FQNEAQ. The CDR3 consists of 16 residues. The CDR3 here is CASSPHRGLAKNIQYF. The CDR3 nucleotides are TGTGCCAGCAGCCCCCACAGGGGGCTCGCCAAAAACATTCAGTACTTC.

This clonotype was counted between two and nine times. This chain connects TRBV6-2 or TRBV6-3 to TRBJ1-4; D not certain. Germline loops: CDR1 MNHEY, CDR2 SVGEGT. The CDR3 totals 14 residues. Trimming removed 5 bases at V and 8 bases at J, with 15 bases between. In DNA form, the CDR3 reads TGTGCCAGCAGTCGCCCTGTTCGGGCAGAAAAACTGTTTTTT. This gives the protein CASSRPVRAEKLFF.

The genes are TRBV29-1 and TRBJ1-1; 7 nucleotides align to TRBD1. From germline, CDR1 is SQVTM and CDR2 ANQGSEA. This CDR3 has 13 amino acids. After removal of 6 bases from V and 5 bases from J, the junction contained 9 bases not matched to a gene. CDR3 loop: CSVDRAELTEAFF. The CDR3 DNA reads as TGCAGCGTAGACAGGGCCGAACTGACTGAAGCTTTCTTT. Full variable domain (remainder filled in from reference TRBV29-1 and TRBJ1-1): SAVISQKPSRDICQRGTSLTIQCQVDSQVTMMFWYRQQPGQSLTLIATANQGSEATYESGFVIDKFPISRPNLTFSTLTVSNMSPEDSSIYLCSVDRAELTEAFFGQGTRLTVV.

This CDR3 is CASRGAGGRSIQYF. Written as DNA, the CDR3 is TGTGCCAGCAGGGGAGCCGGGGGTCGTTCCATTCAGTACTTC. This chain joins TRBV6-1 and TRBJ2-4; possible D gene TRBD2, 6 bases. Germline CDR1 reads MNHNS; CDR2 reads SASEGT. V lost 6 bases and J lost 9, with 18 bases in between. The CDR3 is 14 residues long.

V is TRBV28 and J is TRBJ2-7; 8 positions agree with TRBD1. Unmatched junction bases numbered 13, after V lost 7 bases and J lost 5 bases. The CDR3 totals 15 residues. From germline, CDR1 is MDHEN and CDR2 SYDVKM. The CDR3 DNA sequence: TGTGCCAGCACCCCCCCACGGACAGGGAGGCACGAGCAGTACTTC. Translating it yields CASTPPRTGRHEQYF.

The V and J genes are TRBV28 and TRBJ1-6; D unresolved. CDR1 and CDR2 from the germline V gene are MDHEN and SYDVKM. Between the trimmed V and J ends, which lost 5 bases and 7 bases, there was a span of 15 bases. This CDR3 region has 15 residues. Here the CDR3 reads CASSLPRGRNSPLHF. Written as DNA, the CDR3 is TGTGCCAGCAGTCTCCCACGGGGTCGGAATTCACCCCTCCACTTT.

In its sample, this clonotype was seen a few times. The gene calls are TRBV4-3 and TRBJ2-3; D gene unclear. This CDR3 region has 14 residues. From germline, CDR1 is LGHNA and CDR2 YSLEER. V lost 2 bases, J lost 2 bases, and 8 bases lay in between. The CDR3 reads CASSQQIPTDTQYF. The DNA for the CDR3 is TGCGCCAGCAGCCAACAAATACCCACAGATACGCAGTATTTT.

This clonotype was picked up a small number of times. The CDR3 coding sequence is TGTGCCAGCAGCTTAGTACGGGATGGCTATGGCTACACCTTC. Its protein product is CASSLVRDGYGYTF. The J gene is TRBJ1-2, the V gene TRBV7-2; no clear D gene. The CDR3 covers 14 residues. Trimming pared 1 base from V and 4 bases from J, leaving 10 bases between. The germline CDR1 and CDR2 sequences are SGHTA and FQGNSA.

The CDR3 DNA reads as TGCGCCAGCAGCTCTCCGGCGGGGCAATCGAACACCGGGGAGCTGTTTTTT. This sequence encodes CASSSPAGQSNTGELFF. J is TRBJ2-2 and V is TRBV5-1, with TRBD2 as a possible D gene (6 bases). The length of the CDR3 is 17 residues. Germline CDR1 reads SGHRS; CDR2 reads YFSETQ. Trimming removed 3 bases at V and 0 bases at J, with 15 bases between.

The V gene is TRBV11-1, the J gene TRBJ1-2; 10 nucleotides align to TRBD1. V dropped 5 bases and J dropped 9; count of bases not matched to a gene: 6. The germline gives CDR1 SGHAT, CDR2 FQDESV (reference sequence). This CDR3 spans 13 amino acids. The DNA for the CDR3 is TGTGCCAGCAGCCTGACAGGGGGCTCACGCTACACCTTC. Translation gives CASSLTGGSRYTF.

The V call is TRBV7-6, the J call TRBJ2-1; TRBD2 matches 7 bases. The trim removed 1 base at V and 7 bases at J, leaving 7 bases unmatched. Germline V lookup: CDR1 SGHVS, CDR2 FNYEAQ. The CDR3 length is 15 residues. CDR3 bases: TGTGCCAGCAGCTTAGTCCACGGGGGAGGGAATGAGCAGTTCTTC. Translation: CASSLVHGGGNEQFF.

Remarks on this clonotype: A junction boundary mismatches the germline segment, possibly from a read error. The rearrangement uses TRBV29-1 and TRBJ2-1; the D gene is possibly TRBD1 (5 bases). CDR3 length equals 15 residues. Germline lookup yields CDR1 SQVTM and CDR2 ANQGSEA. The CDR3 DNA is TGCAGAGTTGAAGGGGTGGGTGCCTCCTACAATGAGCAGTTCTTC. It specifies CRVEGVGASYNEQFF.

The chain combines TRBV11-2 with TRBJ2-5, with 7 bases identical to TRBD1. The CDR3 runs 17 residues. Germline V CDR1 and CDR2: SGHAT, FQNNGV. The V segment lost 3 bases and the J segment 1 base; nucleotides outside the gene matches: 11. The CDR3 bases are TGTGCCAGCAGCTTGGCTACAGGGGAAGGTGGCCAAGAGACCCAGTACTTC. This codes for CASSLATGEGGQETQYF.

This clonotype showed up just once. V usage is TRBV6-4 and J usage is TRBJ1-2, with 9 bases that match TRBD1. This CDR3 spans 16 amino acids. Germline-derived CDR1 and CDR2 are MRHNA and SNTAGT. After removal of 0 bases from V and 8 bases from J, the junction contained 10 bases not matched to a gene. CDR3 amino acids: CASSDSPWTGVGGYTF. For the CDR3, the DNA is TGTGCCAGCAGTGACTCACCCTGGACAGGGGTAGGGGGCTACACCTTC.

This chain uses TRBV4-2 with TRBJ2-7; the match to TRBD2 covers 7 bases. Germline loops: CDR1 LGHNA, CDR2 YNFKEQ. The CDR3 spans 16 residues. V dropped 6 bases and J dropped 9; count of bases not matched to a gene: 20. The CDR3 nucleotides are TGTGCCAGCAGACCCAGCATCCGGGAGGACCCGCGGGGGCAGTACTTC. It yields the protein CASRPSIREDPRGQYF.

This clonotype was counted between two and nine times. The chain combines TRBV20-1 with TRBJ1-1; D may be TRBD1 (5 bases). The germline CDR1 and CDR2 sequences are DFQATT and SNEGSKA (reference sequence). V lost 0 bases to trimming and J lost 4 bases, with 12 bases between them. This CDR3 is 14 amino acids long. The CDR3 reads CSAREGREGTEAFF. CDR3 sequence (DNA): TGCAGTGCTAGAGAGGGCAGGGAAGGCACTGAAGCTTTCTTT.

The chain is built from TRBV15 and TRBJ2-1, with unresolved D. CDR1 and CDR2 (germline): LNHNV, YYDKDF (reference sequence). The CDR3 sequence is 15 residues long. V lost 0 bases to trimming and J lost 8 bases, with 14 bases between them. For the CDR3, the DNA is TGTGCCACCAGCAGAGATTGGAATGGAGAGTATGAGCAGTTCTTC. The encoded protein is CATSRDWNGEYEQFF.

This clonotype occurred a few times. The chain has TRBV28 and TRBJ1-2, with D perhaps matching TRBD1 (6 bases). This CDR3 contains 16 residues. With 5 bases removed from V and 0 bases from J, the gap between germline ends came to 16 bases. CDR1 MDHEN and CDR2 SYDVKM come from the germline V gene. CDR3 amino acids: CASSIHRDIANYGYTF. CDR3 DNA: TGTGCCAGCAGTATCCACCGGGACATTGCTAACTATGGCTACACCTTC.

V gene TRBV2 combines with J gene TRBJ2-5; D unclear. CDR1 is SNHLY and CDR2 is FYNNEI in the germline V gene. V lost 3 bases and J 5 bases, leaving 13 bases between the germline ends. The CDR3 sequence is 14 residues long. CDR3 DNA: TGTGCCAGCAGTGATGAACTGAGTGGGGAGACCCAGTACTTC. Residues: CASSDELSGETQYF.